This T cell receptor beta chain was sequenced for a study of cytomegalovirus exposure and HLA in healthy donors. Looking at the study overall: Out of about 180 million T cells, an earlier analysis found around 120 million unique TCR beta sequences in total. Findings and caveats of the study: When presence/absence was analysed, sequencing depth was taken to be roughly uniform across donors. An ancestry cluster, one associated with Asian ancestry, reportedly showed fewer N-insertions than the roughly 670-donor mean in a later analysis. Among TCR beta chains of equal frequency, HLA-associated ones were more clonally expanded in a later analysis.

About this clone itself: Antigen specificity is unknown.

The CDR3 consists of 14 residues. Germline loops: CDR1 SGHVS, CDR2 FQNEAQ. It was with 60 Vbeta and 13 Jbeta primers that the PCR ran. Clones were read by immunoSEQ multiplex PCR, and TCRdb kept only the in-frame ones, dropping some. The table lists about 300,000 clones, roughly 85% of them singletons. The sequenced sample was PBMCs. This chain joins TRBV7-8 and TRBJ2-5; 7 positions agree with TRBD1. The end of the DNA is better explained by TRBJ2-7, so the J call may be wrong. This sequence was found in a man aged 35 to 55 in good health and CMV-seropositive. CDR3 sequence reads: CASSSPGTEYEQYF. In nucleotides, the CDR3 is TGTGCCAGCAGCTCGCCGGGGACAGAGTACGAGCAGTACTTC.